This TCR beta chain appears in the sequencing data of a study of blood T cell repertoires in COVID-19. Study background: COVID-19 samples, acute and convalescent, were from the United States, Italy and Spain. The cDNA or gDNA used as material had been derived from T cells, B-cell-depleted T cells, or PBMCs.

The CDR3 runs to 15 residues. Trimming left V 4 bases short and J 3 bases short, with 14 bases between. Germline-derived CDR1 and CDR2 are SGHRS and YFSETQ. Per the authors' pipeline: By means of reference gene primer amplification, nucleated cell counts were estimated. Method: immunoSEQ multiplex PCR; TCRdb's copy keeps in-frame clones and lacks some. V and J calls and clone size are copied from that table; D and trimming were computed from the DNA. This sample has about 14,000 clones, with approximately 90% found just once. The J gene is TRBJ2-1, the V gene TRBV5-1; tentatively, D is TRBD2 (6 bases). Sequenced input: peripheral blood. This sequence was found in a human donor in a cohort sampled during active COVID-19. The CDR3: CASSPRGGSYNEQFF. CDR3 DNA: TGCGCCAGCAGCCCCCGTGGAGGGAGCTACAATGAGCAGTTCTTC.